The entry below describes one T cell receptor beta chain. No antigen is known for it. For CDR3 and TCR beta VDJ profiling, genomic DNA was the template used. TCRdb itself ran the reads through MiXCR, one entry per CDR3 protein. The profile shows 250,000 to 350,000 distinct CDR3 sequences, 50% to 65% of them singletons. These data belong to a study of CD8+CD57+ T cells in acquired aplastic anemia. The CDR3 length is 17 residues. V lost 0 bases, J lost 0 bases, and 15 bases lay in between. CDR1 SGHTA and CDR2 FQGNSA come from the germline V gene. Patients who underwent sequencing had shown CD8+CD57+ cell expansion by flow cytometry. Findings and caveats of the study: No significant difference in CD8+ Simpson's diversity was found between patients and controls. Patients shared around 30 CD8+ CDR3 sequences with controls.

The sequenced sample was sorted CD4+, CD8+, or CD8+CD57+ T cells (not recorded which) from PBMCs. The TCR was taken from a human donor with aplastic anemia. The chain links TRBV7-2 to TRBJ2-7, with D possibly TRBD2 on 5 matching bases. In DNA, the CDR3 is TGTGCCAGCAGCTTAGCCAAGTCCTCAGCGGCCTCCTACGAGCAGTACTTC. It specifies CASSLAKSSAASYEQYF.